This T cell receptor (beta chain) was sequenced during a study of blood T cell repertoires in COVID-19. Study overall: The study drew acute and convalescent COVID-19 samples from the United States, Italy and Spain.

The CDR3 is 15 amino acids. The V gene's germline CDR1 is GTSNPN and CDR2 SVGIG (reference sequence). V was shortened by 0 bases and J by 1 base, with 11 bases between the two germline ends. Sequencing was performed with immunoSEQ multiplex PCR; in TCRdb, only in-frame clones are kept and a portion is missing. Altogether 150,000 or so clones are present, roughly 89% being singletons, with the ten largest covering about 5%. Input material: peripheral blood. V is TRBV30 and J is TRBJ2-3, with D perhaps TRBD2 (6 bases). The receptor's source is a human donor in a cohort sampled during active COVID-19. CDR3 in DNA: TGTGCCTGGAGTGTCTTCGGAGGGGGCACAGATACGCAGTATTTT. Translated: CAWSVFGGGTDTQYF.